This T cell receptor (beta chain) was profiled in a study of blood T cell repertoires in COVID-19. Study overall: The United States, Italy and Spain supplied acute and convalescent COVID-19 samples. The analysed material was cDNA or gDNA that came from T cells, B-cell-depleted T cells, or PBMCs.

The CDR3 contains 15 residues. V was clipped by 3 bases and J by 2 bases, with 14 bases between them. The V gene's germline CDR1 is KGHSH and CDR2 LQKENI. Study processing details: The assay estimated nucleated cells by amplifying reference gene primers. TCRdb's copy holds only in-frame clones and misses some; the assay was immunoSEQ multiplex PCR. D and trimming were read from the DNA, whereas the V and J calls and clone size are those reported in that table. The profile shows about 140,000 clones, roughly 82% of them singletons. The TCR sequence derives from a man of 80 years or more with acute or convalescent COVID-19. This chain links TRBV18 with TRBJ2-7; D call uncertain. The material sequenced was peripheral blood. In nucleotides, the CDR3 is TGTGCCAGCTCACCCCAGGCCCAGAGCCCCTACGAGCAGTACTTC. It translates to CASSPQAQSPYEQYF.